The 5 T cell receptor beta chains reported below all come from one sample, sequenced in a study of T cell responses to AZD1222 COVID-19 vaccine. Clones were sequenced by immunoSEQ multiplex PCR, and TCRdb holds only the in-frame ones, with some missing. The repertoire holds roughly 130,000 clones, with 88% as singletons. The sample here was peripheral blood, taken on day 0 of MenACWY control vaccination. The source of these receptors is an adult in good health.

The chain joins TRBV24-1 to TRBJ1-1; weak D call: TRBD1 (5 bases). Per the germline V gene, CDR1 is KGHDR and CDR2 is SFDVKD. Between the trimmed V and J ends, which lost 4 bases and 11 bases, there was a span of 13 bases. The CDR3 sequence is 12 residues long. In nucleotides, the CDR3 is TGTGCCACCAGTGACCCGGACACGCGGGCTTTCTTT. As protein: CATSDPDTRAFF.

The V and J genes are TRBV15 and TRBJ1-2; D is uncertain. Germline V lookup: CDR1 LNHNV, CDR2 YYDKDF (reference sequence). The CDR3 length is 16 residues. V was shortened by 4 bases and J by 5 bases, with 20 bases between the two germline ends. CDR3 nucleotides: TGTGCCACCAGCACAGGCGGGGTTAGGAATCTTTATGGCTACACCTTC. This sequence encodes CATSTGGVRNLYGYTF.

This chain links TRBV18 with TRBJ2-7; D ambiguous. The CDR3 totals 12 residues. The V gene lost 4 bases and the J gene lost 1 base, with 5 bases spanning the gap. Germline CDR1 KGHSH, CDR2 LQKENI. This chain's CDR3 is CASSQESYEQYF. As DNA, the CDR3 is TGTGCCAGCTCACAGGAGTCCTACGAGCAGTACTTC.

This clone was seen repeatedly, ten times or more. This chain connects TRBV2 to TRBJ2-2; a weak D match, TRBD1 (5 bases). Trimming removed 6 bases from V and 2 bases from J, with 10 bases in between. This CDR3 has 14 amino acids. Germline CDR1 and CDR2: SNHLY and FYNNEI. The CDR3 sequence: CASRSDINTGELFF. CDR3 sequence (DNA): TGTGCCAGCAGATCGGACATTAACACCGGGGAGCTGTTTTTT. The full variable domain, with the rest looked up from reference TRBV2 and TRBJ2-2, is EPEVTQTPSHQVTQMGQEVILRCVPISNHLYFYWYRQILGQKVEFLVSFYNNEISEKSEIFDDQFSVERPDGSNFTLKIRSTKLEDSAMYFCASRSDINTGELFFGEGSRLTVL.

The V gene is TRBV29-1, the J gene TRBJ2-1, with 9 bases aligning to TRBD2. CDR3 length equals 13 residues. Trimming cost V 3 bases and J 7 bases; bases outside gene matches: 4. CDR1 and CDR2 (germline): SQVTM, ANQGSEA. Written as DNA, the CDR3 is TGCAGCGTTGACCTAGCGGGAAGGAATGAGCAGTTCTTC. Amino acid sequence: CSVDLAGRNEQFF.